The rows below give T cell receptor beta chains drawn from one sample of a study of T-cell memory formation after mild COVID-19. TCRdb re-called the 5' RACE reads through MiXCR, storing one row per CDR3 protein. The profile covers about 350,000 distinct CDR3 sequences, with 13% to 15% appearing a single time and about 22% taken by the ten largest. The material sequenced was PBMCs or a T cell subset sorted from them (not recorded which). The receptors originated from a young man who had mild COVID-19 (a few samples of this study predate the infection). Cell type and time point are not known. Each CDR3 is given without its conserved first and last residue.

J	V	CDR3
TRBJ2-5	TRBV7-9	ASSPRTGREGETQY
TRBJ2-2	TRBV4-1	ASSRRDRDTGELF
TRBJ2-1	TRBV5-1	ASSWLAGAAQF
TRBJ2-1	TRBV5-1	ASSLDWREQF
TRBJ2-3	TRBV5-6	ASSQMSGGPADTQY
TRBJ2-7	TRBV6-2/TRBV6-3	ASRSPNFDYEQY
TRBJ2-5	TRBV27	ASSPIGGLGTQY
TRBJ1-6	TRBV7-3	ASSPGTGEYSPLH
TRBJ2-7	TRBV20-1	SARGGGRYEQY
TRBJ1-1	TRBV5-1	ASSLDGGVSTEAF
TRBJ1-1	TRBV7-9	ASSFRVNTEAF
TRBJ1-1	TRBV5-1	ASSYPKGGPVGNTEAF
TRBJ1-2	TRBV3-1	ASSQDRSPHYGYT
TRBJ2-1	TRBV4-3	ASSQDAGDNEQF
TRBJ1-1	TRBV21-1	ASSKAHKGEGGRSDTEAF
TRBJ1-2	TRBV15	ATSRDGHVPYGYT
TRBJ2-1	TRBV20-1	SAGGWNEQF
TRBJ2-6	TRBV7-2	ASSTRDWTSGANVLT
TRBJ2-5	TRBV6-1	ASSEEGVGTQY
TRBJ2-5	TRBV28	ASREFGQETQY
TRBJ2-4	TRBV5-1	ASSLEGSVILAKNIQY
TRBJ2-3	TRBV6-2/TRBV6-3	ASSYRGVAVTTDTQY
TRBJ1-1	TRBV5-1	ASSSRGGGTPEAF
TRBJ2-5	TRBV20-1	SARNLRPTGIIETQY
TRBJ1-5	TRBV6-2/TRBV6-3	ASSDRGGGQPQH
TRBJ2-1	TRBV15	ATSRVTQGIYNEQF
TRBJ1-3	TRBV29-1	SVVSSGNTIY
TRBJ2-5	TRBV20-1	SAGQGARETQY
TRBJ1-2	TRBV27	ASSLIAGQGMGKDYGYT
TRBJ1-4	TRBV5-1	ASSPAFLATNEKLF
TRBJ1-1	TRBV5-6	ASSADRARDTEAF
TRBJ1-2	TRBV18	ASSPTGQGLNGYT
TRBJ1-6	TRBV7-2	ASSLATGGGSPLH
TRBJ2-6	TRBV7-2	ASSSDRAGANVLT
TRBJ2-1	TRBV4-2	ASSRHLGTANEQF
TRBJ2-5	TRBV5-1	ASSLEAGVLQETQY
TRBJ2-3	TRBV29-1	SVVDNERDTQY
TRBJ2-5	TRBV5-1	ASSLEDQTQY
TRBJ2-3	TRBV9	ASSGSGADTQY
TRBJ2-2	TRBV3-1	ASSSTGTVQTGELF
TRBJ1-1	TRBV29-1	SVTKRSIYTEAF
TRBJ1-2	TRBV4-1	ASSQESRQSYGYT
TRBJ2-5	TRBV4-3	ASSRLRKGGEVETQY
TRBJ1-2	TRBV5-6	ASSLGTGRANYGYT
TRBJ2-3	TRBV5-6	ASSHVGTISTDTQY
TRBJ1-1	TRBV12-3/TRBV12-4	ASSFGGLPNTEAF
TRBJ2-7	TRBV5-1	ASSFFQAEGEQY
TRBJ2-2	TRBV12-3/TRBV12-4	AGLVNTGELF
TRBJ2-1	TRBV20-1	SAGGSNEQF
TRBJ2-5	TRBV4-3	ASSQGVAGEYQETQY
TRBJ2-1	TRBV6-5	ASSKKGQGPYNEQF
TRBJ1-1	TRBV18	ASSPVTGADTEAF
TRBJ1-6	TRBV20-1	SARGGGGGSPLH